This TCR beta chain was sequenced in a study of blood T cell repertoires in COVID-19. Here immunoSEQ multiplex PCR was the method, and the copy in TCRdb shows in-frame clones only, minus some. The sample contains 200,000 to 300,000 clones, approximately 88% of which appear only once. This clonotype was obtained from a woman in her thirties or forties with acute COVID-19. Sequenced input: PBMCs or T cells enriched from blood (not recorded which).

The CDR3 sequence: CASSRRSGEWGSVFMNTEAFF. Here the CDR3 DNA reads TGTGCCAGCAGCCGCCGTAGCGGGGAATGGGGCTCAGTGTTCATGAACACTGAAGCTTTCTTT. The V call is TRBV9, the J call TRBJ1-1; the D gene is possibly TRBD1 (5 bases). This CDR3 contains 21 residues. Germline V CDR1 and CDR2: SGDLS, YYNGEE. The V end lost 4 bases, the J end lost 0 bases, and 31 bases lay between the germline ends. The entire variable domain, with the rest obtained from reference TRBV9 and TRBJ1-1, is as follows: DSGVTQTPKHLITATGQRVTLRCSPRSGDLSVYWYQQSLDQGLQFLIQYYNGEERAKGNILERFSAQQFPDLHSELNLSSLELGDSALYFCASSRRSGEWGSVFMNTEAFFGQGTRLTVV.